Listed below are T cell receptor beta chains from one sample, sequenced in a study of cytomegalovirus exposure and HLA in healthy donors. The data were produced by immunoSEQ multiplex PCR, yet TCRdb's version contains in-frame clones alone and is incomplete. There are 95,000 or so clones in the sample; 65% to 80% occur only once, and about 14% lies in the top ten. Sequencing input: PBMCs. All receptors come from a woman aged 45-65 years in good health and CMV-seropositive. Each CDR3 is given with its conserved first and last residue. A D gene is named only where the DNA matches it firmly. Not all rows give a size; the values are once, few, many and, for expanded clones, a class.

>.|TRBD2|TRBJ2-1|TRBV27|14
CASSSGTSAREQFF
TGTGCCAGCAGTTCCGGGACTAGTGCCCGTGAGCAGTTCTTC
>.|.|TRBJ1-2|TRBV15|13
CATSRGQDSGYTF
TGTGCCACCAGCAGAGGACAGGATTCTGGCTACACCTTC
>.|.|TRBJ2-5|TRBV28|14
CASSLVYPQETQYF
TGTGCCAGCAGTTTAGTCTATCCCCAAGAGACCCAGTACTTC
>.|.|TRBJ2-7|TRBV28|15
CASSSATEISYKQYF
TGTGCCAGCAGTTCTGCGACAGAGATTTCCTACAAGCAGTACTTC
>.|.|TRBJ1-1|TRBV19|13
CASSQTLNTEAFF
TGTGCCAGTAGTCAGACACTTAACACTGAAGCTTTCTTT
>.|TRBD1|TRBJ1-1|TRBV28|15
CASSPWTGGDTEAFF
TGTGCCAGCAGTCCGTGGACAGGAGGGGACACTGAAGCTTTCTTT
>.|.|TRBJ1-4|TRBV21-1|12
CASSKVRLKLFF
TGTGCCAGCAGCAAAGTCAGGCTAAAACTGTTTTTT
>.|TRBD2|TRBJ2-1|TRBV7-2|16
CASSYLSAGSSNEQFF
TGTGCCAGCAGCTACCTCTCAGCGGGGTCGAGCAATGAGCAGTTCTTC
>.|TRBD1|TRBJ1-3|TRBV15|17
CATSRRLPGGTGNTIYF
TGTGCCACCAGCAGAAGATTGCCAGGGGGTACTGGAAACACCATATATTTT
>few|TRBD2|TRBJ2-3|TRBV28|16
CASSSLAGGLTDTQYF
TGTGCCAGCAGCTCTCTAGCGGGAGGTTTAACAGATACGCAGTATTTT
>few|TRBD2|TRBJ2-2|TRBV5-5|16
CASSTRGGGDTGELFF
TGTGCCAGCAGCACTCGGGGGGGAGGAGACACCGGGGAGCTGTTTTTT
>.|TRBD2|TRBJ2-3|TRBV29-1|15
CSVGTSGTGTDTQYF
TGCAGCGTAGGGACTAGCGGGACTGGCACAGATACGCAGTATTTT
>.|.|TRBJ2-3|TRBV9|14
CASSVQGSLDTQYF
TGTGCCAGCAGCGTACAGGGCTCGTTAGATACGCAGTATTTT
>.|.|TRBJ1-4|TRBV28|13
CASSEPLGRKLFF
TGTGCCAGCAGTGAGCCACTTGGGCGAAAACTGTTTTTT
>.|TRBD1|TRBJ1-1|TRBV7-9|16
CASSSPARGRVGEAFF
TGTGCCAGCAGCTCCCCTGCCAGGGGGCGTGTGGGTGAAGCTTTCTTT
>.|.|TRBJ1-1|TRBV7-8|11
CASSLVAGAFF
TGTGCCAGCAGCTTAGTTGCAGGAGCTTTCTTT
>.|.|TRBJ1-1|TRBV28|15
CASSLWGLMNTEAFF
TGTGCCAGCAGTTTATGGGGGCTCATGAACACTGAAGCTTTCTTT
>.|.|TRBJ1-4|TRBV6-5|14
CASRTVATNEKLFF
TGTGCCAGCAGGACAGTTGCAACTAATGAAAAACTGTTTTTT
>.|TRBD1|TRBJ1-5|TRBV28|15
CASSLRTGRNQPQHF
TGTGCCAGCAGTTTACGGACAGGGAGGAACCAGCCCCAGCATTTT
>.|TRBD2|TRBJ2-3|TRBV4-2|20
CASSQEVPRLAGGGADTQYF
TGTGCCAGCAGCCAAGAGGTCCCAAGACTAGCGGGAGGCGGAGCAGATACGCAGTATTTT
>.|.|TRBJ2-7|TRBV7-2|12
CASSLFSTRWYF
TGTGCCAGCAGCTTATTTAGTACTAGGTGGTACTTC
>.|.|TRBJ2-1|TRBV19|12
CASTTGLHEQFF
TGTGCCAGTACTACAGGGCTCCATGAGCAGTTCTTC
>.|TRBD2|TRBJ2-3|TRBV5-4|18
CASAFEGSGRGITDTQYF
TGTGCCAGCGCCTTCGAGGGTAGCGGGAGGGGTATCACAGATACGCAGTATTTT
>.|.|TRBJ2-5|TRBV28|14
CASRQGGELETQYF
TGTGCCAGCAGACAGGGGGGGGAACTAGAGACCCAGTACTTC
>.|.|TRBJ2-5|TRBV18|14
CASSPPSLAETQYF
TGTGCCAGCTCACCACCGAGCTTAGCGGAGACCCAGTACTTC
>few|.|TRBJ2-6|TRBV27|15
CASSERGAGANVLTF
TGTGCCAGCAGCGAAAGGGGTGCTGGGGCCAACGTCCTGACTTTC
>.|.|TRBJ2-1|TRBV6-6|12
CASSKSVNEQFF
TGTGCCAGCAGTAAATCGGTGAATGAGCAGTTCTTC
>.|TRBD1|TRBJ2-7|TRBV7-2|16
CASSPSAGGIIYEQYF
TGTGCCAGCAGCCCATCGGCAGGGGGCATCATTTACGAGCAGTACTTC
>.|TRBD1|TRBJ1-1|TRBV7-3|11
CASSSGQEAFF
TGTGCCAGCAGCTCGGGACAGGAAGCTTTCTTT
>.|TRBD2|TRBJ2-3|TRBV12-5|15
CASEVGSGTADTQYF
TGTGCTAGTGAGGTGGGTAGCGGGACTGCAGATACGCAGTATTTT
>few|.|TRBJ1-1|TRBV7-9|12
CSSSFGGYEAFF
TGTTCCAGCAGCTTTGGGGGGTACGAAGCTTTCTTT
>.|TRBD1|TRBJ2-5|TRBV5-8|14
CASSRRDRQETQYF
TGTGCCAGCAGCCGCCGGGACAGGCAGGAGACCCAGTACTTC
>few|TRBD1|TRBJ2-7|TRBV7-2|14
CASSPRDRVYEQYF
TGTGCCAGCAGCCCTCGGGACAGGGTCTACGAGCAGTACTTC
>few|TRBD1|TRBJ1-2|TRBV9|14
CASSVDRGHRGYTF
TGTGCCAGCAGCGTAGACAGGGGCCACAGGGGCTACACCTTC
>.|.|TRBJ1-2|TRBV29-1|14
CSVDIPGNNYGYTF
TGCAGCGTTGATATCCCAGGCAATAACTATGGCTACACCTTC
>.|TRBD1|TRBJ2-1|TRBV6-1|13
CACRRTGSNEQFF
TGTGCCTGCCGCCGGACAGGGAGCAATGAGCAGTTCTTC
>.|.|TRBJ1-3|TRBV28|12
CASRLSGNTIYF
TGTGCCAGTAGACTCTCTGGAAACACCATATATTTT
>.|.|TRBJ1-2|TRBV9|13
CASSVAENYGYTF
TGTGCCAGCAGCGTAGCGGAGAACTATGGCTACACCTTC
>.|.|TRBJ2-5|TRBV7-6|11
CASTPGETQYF
TGTGCCAGCACCCCTGGCGAGACCCAGTACTTC
>.|.|TRBJ1-3|TRBV6-6|16
CASSYSADLSGNTIYF
TGTGCCAGCAGTTACTCGGCAGATCTCTCTGGAAACACCATATATTTT
>.|.|TRBJ1-1|TRBV7-9|15
CASSYGQSGITEAFF
TGTGCCAGCAGTTATGGACAGAGCGGGATCACTGAAGCTTTCTTT
>.|TRBD1|TRBJ1-6|TRBV23-1|15
CASSHSGTVNSPLHF
TGCGCCAGCAGTCATTCCGGGACAGTTAATTCACCCCTCCACTTT